The 32 T cell receptor beta chains in this list originate from one sample, sequenced in a study of T cell responses to AZD1222 COVID-19 vaccine. Libraries were prepared by immunoSEQ multiplex PCR; TCRdb keeps only in-frame clonotypes and omits some of them. This table holds roughly 140,000 clones, approximately 90% found once. The sample in question was peripheral blood, obtained after recovery from COVID-19. The receptors come from an adult who had recovered from COVID-19.

This clone showed up just once. This rearrangement joins TRBV7-9 to TRBJ1-1; perhaps TRBD1 as D (6 bases). CDR3 length: 15 residues. CDR1 and CDR2 (germline): SEHNR, FQNEAQ (reference sequence). V lost 2 bases and J 1 base, leaving 11 bases between the germline ends. The CDR3: CASSLLGRGNTEAFF. CDR3 in DNA: TGTGCCAGCAGCTTACTAGGCAGGGGGAACACTGAAGCTTTCTTT.

Here the CDR3 reads CASSFDWTGEETQYF. CDR3 nucleotides: TGTGCCAGCAGCTTCGACTGGACAGGGGAGGAGACCCAGTACTTC. The V and J genes are TRBV7-8 and TRBJ2-5; 9 bases line up with TRBD1. J was trimmed by 5 bases and V by 3 bases; bases with no gene match: 7. The CDR3 is made up of 15 amino acids. CDR1 and CDR2 from the germline V gene are SGHVS and FQNEAQ.

This clone was picked up one time. The V and J genes are TRBV24-1 and TRBJ1-5; D gene ambiguous. Germline lookup yields CDR1 KGHDR and CDR2 SFDVKD. The CDR3 consists of 13 residues. V lost 5 bases and J 7 bases, leaving 11 bases between the germline ends. This CDR3 is CATSVFYRQPQHF. The CDR3 DNA is TGTGCCACCAGTGTTTTCTATAGACAGCCCCAGCATTTT.

This clone was picked up one time. The rearrangement uses TRBV21-1 and TRBJ2-7. TRBV21-1 is annotated as a pseudogene. The CDR3 length is 22 residues. CDR3 in DNA: TGTGCCAGCAGCAAAGTCGGCCGGGCCGAACAAGTGACGGCGAACGTATCCTACGAGCAGTACTTC. This gives the protein CASSKVGRAEQVTANVSYEQYF.

The J gene is TRBJ1-4, the V gene TRBV5-4; 7 positions match TRBD1. V shed 0 bases, J shed 1 base, and the junction held 3 bases outside the gene matches. CDR1 SGHNT and CDR2 YYREEE come from the germline V gene (reference sequence). CDR3 length: 16 amino acids. In DNA, the CDR3 is TGTGCCAGCAGCTTGGGACAGGGCTTAACTAATGAAAAACTGTTTTTT. Its protein product is CASSLGQGLTNEKLFF. Variable domain in full (rest from reference TRBV5-4 and TRBJ1-4): ETGVTQSPTHLIKTRGQQVTLRCSSQSGHNTVSWYQQALGQGPQFIFQYYREEENGRGNFPPRFSGLQFPNYSSELNVNALELDDSALYLCASSLGQGLTNEKLFFGSGTQLSVL.

The V call is TRBV7-3, the J call TRBJ2-1; 9 bases align to TRBD2. This CDR3 comprises 15 residues. Trimming took 5 bases from V and 3 from J; bases not matched to a gene: 5. Germline assignment: CDR1 SGHTA and CDR2 FQGTGA. This chain's CDR3 is CASSISGGLYNEQFF. The CDR3 nucleotides are TGTGCCAGCAGCATCAGCGGGGGGCTCTACAATGAGCAGTTCTTC.

The chain recombines TRBV7-6 with TRBJ2-1, with TRBD2 matching 9 bases. CDR1 SGHVS and CDR2 FNYEAQ come from the germline V gene. The CDR3 runs 17 residues. V lost 2 bases and J lost 1; bases outside the gene matches: 6. In nucleotides, the CDR3 is TGTGCCAGCAGCTTAACTTGGCTAGCGGGATCCTACAATGAGCAGTTCTTC. Amino acid sequence: CASSLTWLAGSYNEQFF.

The V gene is TRBV5-1, the J gene TRBJ2-5; TRBD1 aligns across 7 bases. The CDR3 contains 14 residues. CDR1 is SGHRS, CDR2 YFSETQ, per germline. Germline trimming cut 5 bases from V and 7 bases from J; bases unmatched to any gene: 11. The CDR3 DNA follows: TGCGCCAGCAGGGGAGAGACAGGGTTTGGGACCCAGTACTTC. Protein: CASRGETGFGTQYF.

Here the CDR3 DNA reads TGTGCCAGCAGCCTTGGTGGGACCACTTCTTTCGAGCAGTACTTC. Protein product: CASSLGGTTSFEQYF. The chain uses TRBV7-8 and TRBJ2-7, with D perhaps given as TRBD1 or TRBD2 (5 bases each). Looked up from germline, CDR1 is SGHVS and CDR2 is FQNEAQ. The V end was cut by 5 bases, the J end by 6 bases, with 20 bases between. This CDR3 has 15 residues.

This clone occurred many times. The chain couples TRBV5-1 to TRBJ1-4; 9 bases match TRBD1. Per the germline V gene, CDR1 is SGHRS and CDR2 is YFSETQ. Trimming cost V 4 bases and J 8 bases; bases outside gene matches: 9. The CDR3 is 15 amino acids. The CDR3 DNA sequence: TGCGCCAGCAGCGATCCGGGACAGGGAGGGGAAAAACTGTTTTTT. Its translation is CASSDPGQGGEKLFF.

V gene TRBV13 combines with J gene TRBJ2-4; 8 positions agree with TRBD1. Germline CDR1 and CDR2: PRHDT and FYEKMQ (reference sequence). Trimming removed 7 bases from V and 8 bases from J; junction bases left unmatched: 7. The CDR3 runs 13 residues. The CDR3 DNA follows: TGTGCCAGCACCCAAGGACAGGGCGACATTCAGTACTTC. Translated: CASTQGQGDIQYF. The full variable domain, rest sourced from reference TRBV13 and TRBJ2-4, is AAGVIQSPRHLIKEKRETATLKCYPIPRHDTVYWYQQGPGQDPQFLISFYEKMQSDKGSIPDRFSAQQFSDYHSELNMSSLELGDSALYFCASTQGQGDIQYFGAGTRLSVL.

This clone was observed once. The chain joins TRBV4-1 to TRBJ1-1, with D possibly matching TRBD1 (6 bases). The CDR3 consists of 14 residues. With 6 bases removed from V and 4 bases from J, the gap between germline ends came to 15 bases. Germline CDR1 reads MGHRA; CDR2 reads YSYEKL. CDR3 in DNA: TGCGCCAGCAGTGGGATCGGAGGGGGCACTGAAGCTTTCTTT. Translated: CASSGIGGGTEAFF.

This chain joins TRBV11-2 and TRBJ2-7, with 10 positions matching TRBD2. This CDR3 has 14 amino acids. The J segment lost 4 bases and the V segment lost 2 bases, leaving 2 bases of the junction unmatched. Germline CDR1 and CDR2: SGHAT and FQNNGV. The CDR3 region is CASSLRAGGYEQYF. The DNA for the CDR3 is TGTGCCAGCAGCTTAAGAGCGGGAGGGTACGAGCAGTACTTC.

The chain links TRBV18 to TRBJ2-2; D call uncertain. Germline CDR1 KGHSH, CDR2 LQKENI. V was pared by 5 bases and J by 0 bases, with 10 bases between. The CDR3 sequence is 15 residues long. CDR3 protein: CASSNDQPNTGELFF. The CDR3 nucleotides read TGTGCCAGCTCAAATGACCAACCGAACACCGGGGAGCTGTTTTTT. The full variable domain, in which reference TRBV18 and TRBJ2-2 provide the parts outside the CDR3, is NAGVMQNPRHLVRRRGQEARLRCSPMKGHSHVYWYRQLPEEGLKFMVYLQKENIIDESGMPKERFSAEFPKEGPSILRIQQVVRGDSAAYFCASSNDQPNTGELFFGEGSRLTVL.

In its sample, this clone was seen once. The chain uses TRBV28 and TRBJ1-5; tentative D call: TRBD1 (6 bases). This CDR3 is 14 amino acids long. Germline V gives CDR1 MDHEN, CDR2 SYDVKM. With 3 bases removed from V and 5 bases from J, the gap between germline ends came to 11 bases. The CDR3 sequence: CASSLGYRDQPQHF. As DNA, the CDR3 is TGTGCCAGCAGTTTGGGCTACAGGGATCAGCCCCAGCATTTT.

This clone was counted between two and nine times. The chain combines TRBV28 with TRBJ1-3, with D hard to call. V was trimmed by 5 bases and J by 1 base, leaving 6 bases between them. CDR1 is MDHEN, CDR2 SYDVKM, per germline. This CDR3 is built from 13 residues. The chain's CDR3 is CASSVESGNTIYF. The CDR3 nucleotides read TGTGCCAGCAGTGTAGAGTCTGGAAACACCATATATTTT. Looking up the rest from reference TRBV28 and TRBJ1-3 gives the full variable domain: DVKVTQSSRYLVKRTGEKVFLECVQDMDHENMFWYRQDPGLGLRLIYFSYDVKMKEKGDIPEGYSVSREKKERFSLILESASTNQTSMYLCASSVESGNTIYFGEGSWLTVV.

The V gene is TRBV19, the J gene TRBJ1-5; D gene unclear. V shed 7 bases and J shed 0 bases, with 7 bases lying between them. Germline values: CDR1 LNHDA, CDR2 SQIVND (reference sequence). The CDR3 loop spans 13 amino acids. The CDR3 loop is CASNRDSNQPQHF. The CDR3 coding sequence is TGTGCCAGTAATAGGGATAGCAATCAGCCCCAGCATTTT.

This chain joins TRBV15 and TRBJ2-5; D may be TRBD2 (5 bases). The length of the CDR3 is 13 residues. Trimming shortened V by 8 bases and J by 4 bases, and 14 bases separated the two germline ends. CDR1 is LNHNV and CDR2 is YYDKDF in the germline V gene (reference sequence). CDR3 loop: CATSGGPRETQYF. CDR3 bases: TGTGCCACCTCGGGCGGGCCCCGAGAGACCCAGTACTTC.

V and J are TRBV28 and TRBJ2-3; D is unresolved. The length of the CDR3 is 12 residues. Trimming pared 6 bases from V and 0 bases from J, leaving 4 bases between. Per germline, CDR1 MDHEN and CDR2 SYDVKM. The CDR3 coding sequence is TGTGCCAGCAGGGAAAGCACAGATACGCAGTATTTT. Protein: CASRESTDTQYF.

This sequence joins TRBV5-1 and TRBJ1-2, with TRBD1 identical over 8 bases. Per germline, CDR1 SGHRS and CDR2 YFSETQ. V shed 0 bases and J 6 bases; nucleotides not matched to a gene: 1. The CDR3 sequence is 13 residues long. CDR3 sequence reads: CASSLDRGNGYTF. The CDR3 DNA follows: TGCGCCAGCAGCTTGGACAGGGGGAATGGCTACACCTTC.

This chain joins TRBV18 and TRBJ2-7, with D tentatively TRBD1 (6 bases). The CDR3 is 13 amino acids. Germline V gene data show CDR1 as KGHSH and CDR2 as LQKENI. V dropped 6 bases and J dropped 4 bases, with 13 bases sitting between them. In DNA, the CDR3 is TGTGCCAGCTCGCCCGGACAGAATTACGAGCAGTACTTC. It translates to CASSPGQNYEQYF.

The rearrangement links TRBV6-5 to TRBJ1-2; 7 bases agree with TRBD1. The CDR3 runs to 15 residues. CDR1 MNHEY and CDR2 SVGAGI come from the germline V gene. The V segment lost 7 bases and the J segment 4 bases; nucleotides outside the gene matches: 12. DNA for the CDR3: TGTGCCAGCATGGTTAGGGGCAGGGGGATCTATGGCTACACCTTC. The encoded protein is CASMVRGRGIYGYTF.

V gene TRBV6-5 combines with J gene TRBJ1-6; 9 positions agree with TRBD1. V was clipped by 6 bases and J by 10 bases; unmatched bases: 10. From germline, CDR1 is MNHEY and CDR2 SVGAGI. CDR3 length equals 15 residues. CDR3 loop: CASRVTGGKGSPLHF. CDR3 DNA: TGTGCCAGCAGGGTTACAGGGGGCAAGGGGTCACCCCTCCACTTT.

This clone has more than one count but fewer than ten. The chain recombines TRBV27 with TRBJ2-1; D may match TRBD1 or TRBD2 (5 bases each). This CDR3 region has 13 residues. Germline V lookup: CDR1 MNHEY, CDR2 SMNVEV (reference sequence). Trimming cost V 2 bases and J 10 bases, with 12 bases left between them. For the CDR3, the DNA is TGTGCCAGCAGTTTACAGGTGTGGGACGAGCAGTTCTTC. The encoded protein is CASSLQVWDEQFF.

V is TRBV7-2 and J is TRBJ2-7, with D tentatively TRBD1 or TRBD2 (5 bases each). The length of the CDR3 is 15 residues. The germline V gene encodes CDR1 SGHTA and CDR2 FQGNSA. Trimming took 2 bases from V and 0 from J, leaving 11 bases between them. DNA of the CDR3: TGTGCCAGCAGCTTATCCGGGACGGTCTCCTACGAGCAGTACTTC. Translated, it gives CASSLSGTVSYEQYF.

This clone was detected once. V usage is TRBV11-2 and J usage is TRBJ2-1; 8 bases line up with TRBD2. Trimming took 1 base from V and 2 from J; bases not matched to a gene: 1. The CDR3 consists of 15 residues. The germline CDR1 and CDR2 sequences are SGHAT and FQNNGV. The CDR3, as DNA: TGTGCCAGCAGCTTAGCGGGGGGGACCTACAATGAGCAGTTCTTC. Protein product: CASSLAGGTYNEQFF.

The chain employs TRBV7-2 and TRBJ2-5; D not certain. The V end was cut by 5 bases, the J end by 2 bases, with 6 bases between. The CDR3 consists of 12 residues. The germline V gene has CDR1 SGHTA and CDR2 FQGNSA. The chain's CDR3 is CASSGRQETQYF. The CDR3 coding sequence is TGTGCCAGCAGCGGGCGACAAGAGACCCAGTACTTC.

This clone was seen a handful of times. The chain employs TRBV12-3 or TRBV12-4 and TRBJ1-2; TRBD1 matches 9 bases. This CDR3 contains 13 residues. The J segment lost 4 bases and the V segment lost 6 bases, leaving 3 bases of the junction unmatched. The CDR3 nucleotides read TGTGCCAGCAGAACAGGGGGCGCCTATGGCTACACCTTC. Its translation: CASRTGGAYGYTF.

Here the CDR3 DNA reads TGTGCCAGCTCGCTAACTAGCGGGCTTAAAGAGACCCAGTACTTC. Translated, it gives CASSLTSGLKETQYF. The chain joins TRBV6-5 to TRBJ2-5; TRBD2 aligns across 9 bases. Germline V gene lookup returns CDR1 MNHEY and CDR2 SVGAGI. CDR3 length: 15 amino acids. The V segment lost 8 bases and the J segment 3 bases; nucleotides outside the gene matches: 10.

V is TRBV6-6 and J is TRBJ2-1; tentative D call: TRBD2 (6 bases). Germline CDR1 is MNHNY and CDR2 is SVGAGI (reference sequence). Trimming cost V 7 bases and J 3 bases, with 10 bases left between them. This CDR3 region has 13 residues. The CDR3 DNA reads as TGTGCCAGCAAGGGCGGGGTCTACAATGAGCAGTTCTTC. This sequence encodes CASKGGVYNEQFF.

This chain connects TRBV20-1 to TRBJ2-5; 12 nucleotides align to TRBD2. CDR1 is DFQATT, CDR2 SNEGSKA, per germline (reference sequence). The CDR3 is 17 residues long. With 3 bases clipped from V and 5 bases from J, the junction kept 13 bases outside the gene matches. CDR3 DNA sequence: TGCAGTGCTAGTAGGCTAGCGGGAGGGCCGATAGGCGAGACCCAGTACTTC. Translating gives CSASRLAGGPIGETQYF.

This chain connects TRBV27 to TRBJ2-3; D is possibly TRBD1 or TRBD2 (5 bases each). The CDR3 length is 15 residues. V was pared by 4 bases and J by 1 base, with 12 bases between. CDR1 and CDR2 (germline): MNHEY, SMNVEV (reference sequence). The chain's CDR3 is CASSSRWDGTDTQYF. The CDR3 coding sequence is TGTGCCAGCAGTTCCCGGTGGGACGGCACAGATACGCAGTATTTT.